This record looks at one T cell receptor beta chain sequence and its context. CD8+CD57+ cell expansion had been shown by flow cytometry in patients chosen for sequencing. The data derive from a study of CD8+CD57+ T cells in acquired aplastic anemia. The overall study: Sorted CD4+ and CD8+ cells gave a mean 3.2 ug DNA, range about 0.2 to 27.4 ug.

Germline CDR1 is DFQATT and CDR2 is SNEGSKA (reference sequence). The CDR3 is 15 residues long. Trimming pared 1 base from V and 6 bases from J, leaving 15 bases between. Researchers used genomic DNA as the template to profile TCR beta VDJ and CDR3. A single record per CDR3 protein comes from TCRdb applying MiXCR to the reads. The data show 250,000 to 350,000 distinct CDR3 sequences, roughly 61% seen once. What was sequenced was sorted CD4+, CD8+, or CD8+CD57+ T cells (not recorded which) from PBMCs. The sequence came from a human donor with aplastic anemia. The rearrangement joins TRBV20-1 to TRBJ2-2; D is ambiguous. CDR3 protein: CSARAMVRYAGELFF. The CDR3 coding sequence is TGCAGTGCTAGAGCCATGGTCCGATACGCCGGGGAGCTGTTTTTT.